Listed below are T cell receptor beta chains from one sample, sequenced in a study of neoadjuvant anti-PD-1 for oral cavity cancer. TCRdb keeps only in-frame clones here, not all; method: immunoSEQ multiplex PCR. The data show roughly 13,000 clones, roughly 71% seen once. The starting material was PBMCs, obtained after nivolumab (anti-PD-1) treatment. The receptors come from a person between 40 and 79 years old with oral cavity squamous cell carcinoma. CDR3s include the opening cysteine and the closing phenylalanine or tryptophan. The D gene is left open where the match is weak. A row's size may be missing; if present it is once, few, many or a size class.

>TRBJ2-1|TRBV2|TRBD2|few
CASSATSGRAREQFF
TGTGCCAGCAGTGCAACTAGCGGGAGGGCCAGGGAGCAGTTCTTC
>TRBJ1-5|TRBV19|.|few
CASSIGYSNQPQHF
TGTGCCAGTAGTATAGGGTATAGCAATCAGCCCCAGCATTTT
>TRBJ2-7|TRBV29-1|.|.
CSVRDILTYEQYF
TGCAGCGTACGGGACATCCTAACCTACGAGCAGTACTTC
>TRBJ1-1|TRBV2|.|.
CASSEGVRTEAFF
TGTGCCAGCAGTGAGGGGGTTCGCACTGAAGCTTTCTTT
>TRBJ1-3|TRBV6-5|.|.
CASSYGRHRNTIYF
TGTGCCAGCAGTTATGGCAGGCACAGAAACACCATATATTTT
>TRBJ1-5|TRBV9|.|.
CASSVDDDQPQHF
TGTGCCAGCAGCGTGGACGACGATCAGCCCCAGCATTTT
>TRBJ2-7|TRBV6-5|.|.
CASSYAYEQYF
TGTGCCAGCAGTTATGCCTACGAGCAGTACTTC
>TRBJ2-4|TRBV9|.|.
CASSVAGGGGPGGNIQYF
TGTGCCAGCAGCGTAGCTGGGGGTGGTGGGCCCGGTGGAAACATTCAGTACTTC
>TRBJ1-2|TRBV5-1|.|.
CASSLVGDGIGGYTF
TGCGCCAGCAGCTTGGTAGGGGACGGAATAGGTGGCTACACCTTC
>TRBJ1-3|TRBV6-6|.|few
CASSAHGNTIYF
TGTGCCAGCAGCGCACATGGAAACACCATATATTTT
>TRBJ2-3|TRBV5-1|TRBD2|.
CASSLASGDFGGYF
TGCGCCAGCAGCTTGGCTAGCGGGGATTTCGGCGGGTATTTT
>TRBJ1-5|TRBV10-1|.|.
CASSESGASQPQHF
TGCGCCAGCAGTGAGTCGGGGGCGAGCCAGCCCCAGCATTTT
>TRBJ2-1|TRBV9|.|.
CASSAGFSYNEQFF
TGTGCCAGCAGCGCAGGGTTCTCCTACAATGAGCAGTTCTTC
>TRBJ1-5|TRBV27|.|.
CASSGGGVQPQHF
TGTGCCAGCAGTGGCGGAGGGGTTCAGCCCCAGCATTTT
>TRBJ1-6|TRBV7-9|.|.
CASSLFGPSSYNSPLHF
TGTGCCAGCAGCTTATTTGGGCCTAGCTCCTATAATTCACCCCTCCACTTT
>TRBJ1-3|TRBV28|TRBD1|.
CASSRPDRGGNTIYF
TGTGCCAGCAGTAGACCCGACAGGGGTGGAAACACCATATATTTT
>TRBJ1-6|TRBV5-8|.|.
CASSLYVTGFGNSPLHF
TGTGCCAGCAGCTTGTACGTGACAGGTTTTGGCAATTCACCCCTCCACTTT
>TRBJ1-2|TRBV25-1|TRBD1|.
CASSEWGTATFGYTF
TGTGCCAGCAGTGAATGGGGGACAGCTACCTTTGGCTACACCTTC
>TRBJ2-1|TRBV2|.|.
CASSPLVSYNEQFF
TGTGCCAGCAGTCCACTCGTGTCCTACAATGAGCAGTTCTTC
>TRBJ1-5|TRBV7-9|.|.
CASSPSYSNQPQHF
TGTGCCAGCAGCCCATCCTATAGCAATCAGCCCCAGCATTTT
>TRBJ2-5|TRBV30|TRBD1|.
CAWSARQGRQETQYF
TGTGCCTGGAGCGCTAGACAGGGAAGACAAGAGACCCAGTACTTC
>TRBJ2-5|TRBV19|TRBD2|.
CASSVNFRGGETQYF
TGTGCCAGTAGTGTCAACTTCCGGGGGGGAGAGACCCAGTACTTC
>TRBJ2-7|TRBV7-2|TRBD1|few
CASSYAGTGFYEQYF
TGTGCCAGCAGCTACGCCGGGACAGGGTTCTACGAGCAGTACTTC
>TRBJ2-7|TRBV11-2|TRBD2|once
CASSPSSSGAYEQYF
TGTGCCAGCAGCCCGAGTTCTAGCGGCGCCTACGAGCAGTACTTC
>TRBJ2-3|TRBV7-3|.|.
CASSRGTDTQYF
TGTGCCAGCAGTAGGGGAACAGATACGCAGTATTTT
>TRBJ1-3|TRBV5-1|TRBD1|.
CASSHGTGGGGNTIYF
TGCGCCAGCAGCCACGGGACAGGGGGAGGTGGAAACACCATATATTTT
>TRBJ2-7|TRBV9|TRBD2|.
CASSVAGGPGEQYF
TGTGCCAGCAGCGTAGCGGGAGGGCCTGGCGAGCAGTACTTC